This TCR beta chain comes out of a study of cytomegalovirus exposure and HLA in healthy donors. Findings of the study overall: CMV antigen specificity was confirmed in vitro for a few CMV-associated chains.

The V gene's germline CDR1 is SGHTA and CDR2 FQGNSA. V dropped 3 bases and J dropped 0 bases, with 8 bases sitting between them. The CDR3 totals 15 residues. This clone was picked up a small number of times. As yet, its antigen is unknown. Amplification used 60 Vbeta primers and 13 Jbeta primers. Sequencing used immunoSEQ multiplex PCR; TCRdb keeps in-frame clones, though not all of them. The sample lists under 200,000 clones; approximately 86% were seen once. This clonotype originated in a woman aged 18-30 years in good health and CMV-seronegative. Sample: PBMCs. V usage is TRBV7-2 and J usage is TRBJ1-4; D might be TRBD1 (6 bases). The CDR3 reads CASSFGQTTNEKLFF. As DNA, the CDR3 is TGTGCCAGCAGCTTCGGACAGACAACTAATGAAAAACTGTTTTTT.